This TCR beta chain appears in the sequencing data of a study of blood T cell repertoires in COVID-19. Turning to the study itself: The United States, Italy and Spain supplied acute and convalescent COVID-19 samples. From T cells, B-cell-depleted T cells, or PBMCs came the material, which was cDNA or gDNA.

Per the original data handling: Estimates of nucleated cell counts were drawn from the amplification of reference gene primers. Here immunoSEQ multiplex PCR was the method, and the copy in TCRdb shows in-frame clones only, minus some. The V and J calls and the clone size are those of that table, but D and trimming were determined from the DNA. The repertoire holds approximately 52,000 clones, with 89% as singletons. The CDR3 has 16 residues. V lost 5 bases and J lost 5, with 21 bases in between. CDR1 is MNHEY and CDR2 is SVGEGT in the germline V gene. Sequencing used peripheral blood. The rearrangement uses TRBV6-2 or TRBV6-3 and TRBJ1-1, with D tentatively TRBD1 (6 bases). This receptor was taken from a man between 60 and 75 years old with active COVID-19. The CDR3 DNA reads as TGTGCCAGCAGTAATTCTCGGACAGTCCGCGGTACTGAAGCTTTCTTT. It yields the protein CASSNSRTVRGTEAFF.